This record looks at one TCR beta chain sequence and its context. No cognate antigen has been identified for it. No quality values exist for individual bases; no much larger clone is one base distant. Patients with a history of autoimmune disease or receiving systemic immunosuppression were excluded from the trial. Peripheral blood for TCR sequencing was collected from all dose cohorts at baseline, on cycle 4 day 1, and on cycle 7 day 1. The samples were drawn from a first-in-human, open-label, multicenter phase I dose-escalation trial of ivuxolimab. Adults with locally advanced or metastatic melanoma, renal cell, hepatocellular, or head and neck squamous cell carcinoma were enrolled in the trial. Before TCR sequencing, CD4+ T cells and CD8+ T cells were sorted from peripheral blood as separate populations. These data originate in a study of OX40 agonist ivuxolimab in advanced cancers. In terms of the full investigation: Ivuxolimab was a fully human IgG2 agonistic monoclonal antibody targeting the costimulatory receptor OX40 (CD134). Intravenous ivuxolimab was administered to patients every 2 weeks at six dose levels: 0.01, 0.1, 0.3, 1.5, 3 and 10 mg/kg. Among the 50 to 55 dose-escalation patients, about 19 had hepatocellular carcinoma, 15 or so melanoma, 9 renal cell carcinoma and 9 head and neck cancer. In the dose-escalation cohort, more than 80% of patients were male, and the mean age was roughly 60 years with a range of roughly 20 to 85. Prior anti-PD-1, anti-PD-L1 or anti-CTLA-4 therapy was permitted, and about two fifths of dose-escalation patients had received checkpoint inhibitors. Three dose-escalation patients achieved partial responses, one with hepatocellular carcinoma and two with cutaneous melanoma. Peripheral TCRbeta sequencing aimed to test whether ivuxolimab altered TCR sequence diversity and caused clonal T-cell expansion. The paper covers the monotherapy dose-escalation part of the phase I ivuxolimab trial, which included N of about 50 patients. Study-wide conclusions, independent of this receptor: After ivuxolimab, CD8+ T cells had more expanded clones than CD4+ T cells on average. Which antigens the clonally expanded peripheral T cells were specific for was not determined. In the 0.1-3.0 mg/kg groups, partial responders were among the patients with the lowest normalized peripheral clonal expansion, particularly in CD8+ T cells. At doses of 0.1 to 3.0 mg/kg, clonal expansion of both CD4+ and CD8+ blood T cells was observed from baseline to week 6. Low levels of normalized T-cell clonal expansion were also seen in some nonresponding patients.

Genomic DNA was isolated from the sorted cells so that the TCRbeta CDR3 region could be sequenced. The immunoSEQ Assay was used for sequencing of TCRbeta CDR3 regions. TCRdb limited this immuneACCESS table to in-frame rearrangements with V and J called. A share of clones is missing; checked studies link under half to unresolved V genes, and the rest is unexplained. For this sample the table gives fewer than 70,000 clones, of which about 84% were detected only once. 5% to 6.5% of the sample belongs to the ten largest clones. CDR1 and CDR2, per the germline V gene, are SNHLY and FYNNEI. Reading from cysteine to phenylalanine, the CDR3 counts 14 amino acids. Left in the record is the CDR3 DNA by itself, 42 bases read in frame from the first base. V lost 6 bases and J lost 1 base; the stretch between them is 10 bases long.

The sample consisted of CD4+ or CD8+ T cells sorted from blood, taken in a trial of the OX40 agonist ivuxolimab. This receptor was taken from an adult with an advanced solid tumor such as melanoma, head and neck, liver or kidney cancer. The V and J genes are TRBV2 and TRBJ1-5, with no reliable assignment of the D segment. The nucleotide sequence is given as TGTGCCAGCAGGAAGCCTCTAAGCAATCAGCCCCAGCATTTT. It translates to CASRKPLSNQPQHF.